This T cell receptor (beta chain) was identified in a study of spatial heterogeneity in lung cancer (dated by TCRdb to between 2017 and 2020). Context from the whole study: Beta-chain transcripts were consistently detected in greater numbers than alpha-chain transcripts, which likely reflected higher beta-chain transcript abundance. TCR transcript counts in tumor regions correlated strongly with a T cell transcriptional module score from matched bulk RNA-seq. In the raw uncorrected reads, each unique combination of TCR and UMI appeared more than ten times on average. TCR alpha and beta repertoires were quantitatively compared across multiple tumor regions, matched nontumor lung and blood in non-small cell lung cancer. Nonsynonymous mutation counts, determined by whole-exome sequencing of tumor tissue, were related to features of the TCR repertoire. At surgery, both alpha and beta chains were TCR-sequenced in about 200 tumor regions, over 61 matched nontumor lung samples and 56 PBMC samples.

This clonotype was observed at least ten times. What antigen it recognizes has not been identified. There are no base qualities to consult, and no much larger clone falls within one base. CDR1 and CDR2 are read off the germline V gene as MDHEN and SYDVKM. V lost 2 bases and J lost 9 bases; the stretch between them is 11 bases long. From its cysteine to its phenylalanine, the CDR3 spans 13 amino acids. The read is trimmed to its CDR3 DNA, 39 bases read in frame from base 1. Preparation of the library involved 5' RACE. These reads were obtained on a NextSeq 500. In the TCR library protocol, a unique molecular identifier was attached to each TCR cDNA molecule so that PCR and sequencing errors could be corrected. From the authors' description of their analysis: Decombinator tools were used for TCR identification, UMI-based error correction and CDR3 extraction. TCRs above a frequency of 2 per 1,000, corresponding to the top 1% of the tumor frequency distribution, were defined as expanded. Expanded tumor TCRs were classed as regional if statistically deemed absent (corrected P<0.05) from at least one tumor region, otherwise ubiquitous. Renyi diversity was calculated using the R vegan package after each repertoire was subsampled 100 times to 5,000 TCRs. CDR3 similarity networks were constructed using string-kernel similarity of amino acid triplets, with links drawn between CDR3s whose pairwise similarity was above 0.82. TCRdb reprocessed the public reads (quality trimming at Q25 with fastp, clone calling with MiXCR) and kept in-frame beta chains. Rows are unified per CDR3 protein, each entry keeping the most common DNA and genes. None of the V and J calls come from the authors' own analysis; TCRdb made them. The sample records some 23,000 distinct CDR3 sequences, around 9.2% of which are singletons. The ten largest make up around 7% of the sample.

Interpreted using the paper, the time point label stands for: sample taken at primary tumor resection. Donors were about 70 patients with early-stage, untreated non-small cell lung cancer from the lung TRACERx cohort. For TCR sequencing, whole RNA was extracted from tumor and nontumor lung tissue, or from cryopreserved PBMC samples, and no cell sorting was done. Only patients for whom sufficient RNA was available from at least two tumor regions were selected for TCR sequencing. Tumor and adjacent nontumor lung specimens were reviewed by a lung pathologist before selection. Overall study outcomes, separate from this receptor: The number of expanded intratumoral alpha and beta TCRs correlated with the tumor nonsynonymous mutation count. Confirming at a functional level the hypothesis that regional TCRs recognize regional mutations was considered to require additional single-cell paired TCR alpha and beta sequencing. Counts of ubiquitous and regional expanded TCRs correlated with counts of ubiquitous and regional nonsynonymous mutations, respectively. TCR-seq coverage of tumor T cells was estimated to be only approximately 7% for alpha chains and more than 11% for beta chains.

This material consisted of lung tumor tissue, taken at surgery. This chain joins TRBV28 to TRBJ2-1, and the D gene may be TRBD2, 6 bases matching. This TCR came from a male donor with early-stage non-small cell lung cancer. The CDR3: CASSLGGEGEQFF. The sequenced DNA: TGTGCCAGCAGTTTAGGAGGGGAAGGTGAGCAGTTCTTC.